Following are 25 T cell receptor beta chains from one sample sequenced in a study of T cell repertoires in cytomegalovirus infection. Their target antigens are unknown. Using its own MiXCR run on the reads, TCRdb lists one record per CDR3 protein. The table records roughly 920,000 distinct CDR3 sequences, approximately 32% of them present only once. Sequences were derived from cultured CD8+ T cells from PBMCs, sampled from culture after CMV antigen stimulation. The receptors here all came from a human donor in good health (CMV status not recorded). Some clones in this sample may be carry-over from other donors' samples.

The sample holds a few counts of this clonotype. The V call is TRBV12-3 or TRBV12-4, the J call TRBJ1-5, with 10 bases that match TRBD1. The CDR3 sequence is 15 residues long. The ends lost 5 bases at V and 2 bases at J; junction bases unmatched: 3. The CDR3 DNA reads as TGTGCCAGCAGTGGACAGGGGGTTGGCAATCAGCCCCAGCATTTT. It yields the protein CASSGQGVGNQPQHF.

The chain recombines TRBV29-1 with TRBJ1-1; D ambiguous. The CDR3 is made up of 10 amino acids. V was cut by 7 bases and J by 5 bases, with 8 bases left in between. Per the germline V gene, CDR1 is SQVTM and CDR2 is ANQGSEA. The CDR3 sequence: CSAAETEAFF. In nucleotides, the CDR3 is TGCAGCGCCGCAGAGACTGAAGCTTTCTTT. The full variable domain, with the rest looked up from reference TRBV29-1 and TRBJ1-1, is SAVISQKPSRDICQRGTSLTIQCQVDSQVTMMFWYRQQPGQSLTLIATANQGSEATYESGFVIDKFPISRPNLTFSTLTVSNMSPEDSSIYLCSAAETEAFFGQGTRLTVV.

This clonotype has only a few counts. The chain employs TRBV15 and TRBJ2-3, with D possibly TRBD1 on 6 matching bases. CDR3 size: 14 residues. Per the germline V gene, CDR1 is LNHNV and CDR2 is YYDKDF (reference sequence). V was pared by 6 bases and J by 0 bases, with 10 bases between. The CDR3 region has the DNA TGTGCCACCAGTGGGGACACTAGCACAGATACGCAGTATTTT. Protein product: CATSGDTSTDTQYF.

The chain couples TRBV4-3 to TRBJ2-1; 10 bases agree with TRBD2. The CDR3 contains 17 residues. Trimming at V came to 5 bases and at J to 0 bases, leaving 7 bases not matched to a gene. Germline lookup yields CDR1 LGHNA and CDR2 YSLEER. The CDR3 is CASSWLAGEFSYNEQFF. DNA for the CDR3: TGCGCCAGCAGCTGGCTAGCGGGGGAATTCTCCTACAATGAGCAGTTCTTC.

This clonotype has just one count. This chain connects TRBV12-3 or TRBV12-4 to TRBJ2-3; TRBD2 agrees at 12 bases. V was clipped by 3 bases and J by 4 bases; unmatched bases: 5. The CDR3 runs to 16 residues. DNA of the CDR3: TGTGCCAGCAGTTTGAGAGGGACTAGCGGGCCAGATACGCAGTATTTT. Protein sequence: CASSLRGTSGPDTQYF.

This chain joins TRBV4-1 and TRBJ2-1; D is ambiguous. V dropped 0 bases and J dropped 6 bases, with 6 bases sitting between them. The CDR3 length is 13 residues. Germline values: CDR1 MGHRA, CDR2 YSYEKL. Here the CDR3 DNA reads TGCGCCAGCAGCCAAGATAGGACCAATGAGCAGTTCTTC. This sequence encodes CASSQDRTNEQFF.

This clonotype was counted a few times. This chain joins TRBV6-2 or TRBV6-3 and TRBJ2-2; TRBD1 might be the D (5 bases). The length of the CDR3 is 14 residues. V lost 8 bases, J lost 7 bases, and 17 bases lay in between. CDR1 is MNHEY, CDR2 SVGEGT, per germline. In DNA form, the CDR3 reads TGTGCCAGCGCTCTAAGGGGTGCCAACGGGGAGCTGTTTTTT. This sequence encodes CASALRGANGELFF.

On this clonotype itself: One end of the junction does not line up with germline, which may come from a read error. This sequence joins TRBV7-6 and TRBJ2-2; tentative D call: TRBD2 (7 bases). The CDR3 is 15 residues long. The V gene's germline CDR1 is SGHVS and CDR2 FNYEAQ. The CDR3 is CASSFGGASTEELFF. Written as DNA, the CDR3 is TGTGCCAGCAGCTTTGGGGGGGCCTCGACCGAGGAGCTGTTTTTT.

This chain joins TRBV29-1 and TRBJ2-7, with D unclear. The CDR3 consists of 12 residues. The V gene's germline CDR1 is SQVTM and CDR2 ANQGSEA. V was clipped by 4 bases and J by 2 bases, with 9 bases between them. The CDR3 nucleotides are TGCAGCGTTGGTATACAGCCCTACGAGCAGTACTTC. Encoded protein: CSVGIQPYEQYF.

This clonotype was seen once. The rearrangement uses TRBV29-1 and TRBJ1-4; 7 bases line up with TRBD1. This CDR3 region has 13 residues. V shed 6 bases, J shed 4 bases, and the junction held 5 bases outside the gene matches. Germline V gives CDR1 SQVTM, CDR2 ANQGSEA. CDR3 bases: TGCAGCGTGGAGGGACAGCATAATGAAAAACTGTTTTTT. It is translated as CSVEGQHNEKLFF.

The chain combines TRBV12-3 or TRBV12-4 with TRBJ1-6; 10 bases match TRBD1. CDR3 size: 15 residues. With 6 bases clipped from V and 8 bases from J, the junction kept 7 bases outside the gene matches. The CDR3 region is CASRSTGGRDSPLHF. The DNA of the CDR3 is TGTGCCAGCAGATCGACAGGGGGCCGGGATTCACCCCTCCACTTT.

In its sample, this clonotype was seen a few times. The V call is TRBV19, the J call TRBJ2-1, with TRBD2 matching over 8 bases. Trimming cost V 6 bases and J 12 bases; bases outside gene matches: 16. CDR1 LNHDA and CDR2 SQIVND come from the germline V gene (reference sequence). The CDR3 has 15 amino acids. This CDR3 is CASRKRGGRPDGQFF. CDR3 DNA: TGTGCCAGTAGGAAACGGGGGGGCCGACCAGATGGGCAGTTCTTC.

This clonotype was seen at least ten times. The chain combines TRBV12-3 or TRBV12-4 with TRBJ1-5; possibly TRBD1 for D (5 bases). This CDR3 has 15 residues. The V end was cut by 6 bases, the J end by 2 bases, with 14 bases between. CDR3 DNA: TGTGCCAGCAGCAGAGCGCAGGGTCGCAATCAGCCCCAGCATTTT. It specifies CASSRAQGRNQPQHF.

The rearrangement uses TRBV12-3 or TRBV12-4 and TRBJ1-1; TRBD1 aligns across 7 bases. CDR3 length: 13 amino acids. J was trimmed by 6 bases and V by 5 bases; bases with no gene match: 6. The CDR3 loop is CASSPTGTAEAFF. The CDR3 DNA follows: TGTGCCAGCAGTCCGACAGGGACTGCTGAAGCTTTCTTT.

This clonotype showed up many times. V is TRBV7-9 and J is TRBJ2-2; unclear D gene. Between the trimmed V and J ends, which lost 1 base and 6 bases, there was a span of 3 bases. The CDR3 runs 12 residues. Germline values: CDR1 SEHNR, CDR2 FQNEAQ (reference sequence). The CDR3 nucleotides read TGTGCCAGCAGCTTAGAATCCGGGGAGCTGTTTTTT. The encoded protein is CASSLESGELFF.

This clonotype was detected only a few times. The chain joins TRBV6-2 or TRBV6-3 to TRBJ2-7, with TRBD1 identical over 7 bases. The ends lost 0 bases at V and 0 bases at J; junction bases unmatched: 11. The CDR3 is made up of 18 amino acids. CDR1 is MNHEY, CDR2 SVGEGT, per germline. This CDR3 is CASSYSTQGTTFSYEQYV. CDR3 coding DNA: TGTGCCAGCAGTTACTCGACACAGGGGACCACCTTCTCCTACGAGCAGTACGTC.

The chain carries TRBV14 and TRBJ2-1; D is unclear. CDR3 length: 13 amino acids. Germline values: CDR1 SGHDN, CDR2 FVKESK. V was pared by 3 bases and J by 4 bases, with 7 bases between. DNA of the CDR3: TGTGCCAGCAGCCACCCGAATTACAATGAGCAGTTCTTC. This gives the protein CASSHPNYNEQFF.

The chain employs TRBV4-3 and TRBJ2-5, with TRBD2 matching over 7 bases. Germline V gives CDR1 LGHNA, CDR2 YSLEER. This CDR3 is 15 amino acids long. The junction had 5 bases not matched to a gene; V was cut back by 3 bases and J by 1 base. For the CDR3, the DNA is TGCGCCAGCAGCCAGACTAGCTACCCCCAAGAGACCCAGTACTTC. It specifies CASSQTSYPQETQYF.

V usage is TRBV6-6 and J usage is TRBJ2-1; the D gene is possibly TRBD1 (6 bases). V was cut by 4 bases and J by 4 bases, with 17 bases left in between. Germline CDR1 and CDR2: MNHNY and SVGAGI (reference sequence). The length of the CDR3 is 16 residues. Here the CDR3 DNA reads TGTGCCAGCAGTTTAACCGGGACACCAGTATACAATGAGCAGTTCTTC. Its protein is CASSLTGTPVYNEQFF.

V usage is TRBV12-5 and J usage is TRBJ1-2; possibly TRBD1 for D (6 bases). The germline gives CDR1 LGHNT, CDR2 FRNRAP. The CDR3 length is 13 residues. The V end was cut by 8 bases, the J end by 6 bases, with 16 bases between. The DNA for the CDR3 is TGTGCTAGTAGTTACGGACAGATGGATGGCTACACCTTC. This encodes CASSYGQMDGYTF.

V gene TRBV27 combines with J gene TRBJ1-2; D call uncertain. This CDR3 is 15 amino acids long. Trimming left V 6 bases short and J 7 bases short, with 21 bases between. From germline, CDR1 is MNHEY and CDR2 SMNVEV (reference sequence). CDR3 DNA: TGTGCCAGCAGCTCGGGGAAGGTTACCGTCCTTGGCTACACCTTC. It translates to CASSSGKVTVLGYTF.

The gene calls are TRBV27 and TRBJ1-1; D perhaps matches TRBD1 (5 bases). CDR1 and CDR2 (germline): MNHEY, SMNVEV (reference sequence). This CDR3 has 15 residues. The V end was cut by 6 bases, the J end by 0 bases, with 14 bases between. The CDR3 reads CASRQIGALNTEAFF. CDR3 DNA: TGTGCCAGCAGACAAATAGGGGCCCTGAACACTGAAGCTTTCTTT.

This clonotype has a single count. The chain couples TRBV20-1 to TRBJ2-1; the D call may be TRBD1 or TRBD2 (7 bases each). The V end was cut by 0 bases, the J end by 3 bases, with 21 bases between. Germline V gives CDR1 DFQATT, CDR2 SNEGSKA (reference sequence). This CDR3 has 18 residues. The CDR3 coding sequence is TGCAGTGCTAGAGATTTGGCGATGGGAGGGGGCGTCTACAATGAGCAGTTCTTC. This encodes CSARDLAMGGGVYNEQFF.

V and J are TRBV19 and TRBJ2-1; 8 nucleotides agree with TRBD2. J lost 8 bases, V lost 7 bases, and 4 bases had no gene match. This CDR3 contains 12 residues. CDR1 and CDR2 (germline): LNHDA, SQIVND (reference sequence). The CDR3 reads CASIGGAHEQFF. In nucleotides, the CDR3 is TGTGCCAGTATCGGGGGGGCCCATGAGCAGTTCTTC.

CDR3: CASSQDRGPGELFF. CDR3 bases: TGCGCCAGCAGCCAGGACAGGGGGCCCGGGGAGCTGTTTTTT. The chain has TRBV4-3 and TRBJ2-2; 11 positions agree with TRBD1. Germline CDR1 reads LGHNA; CDR2 reads YSLEER. The CDR3 loop spans 14 amino acids. The ends lost 3 bases at V and 6 bases at J; junction bases unmatched: 0.